These 9 T cell receptor beta chains were all obtained from the same sample, sequenced in a study of T cells expressing NK-cell markers. For each CDR3 protein, TCRdb gives one entry from its re-call of the 5' RACE reads, without DNA. Seen in this sample are about 180,000 distinct CDR3 sequences; the ten most common clones hold around 20%. Sequenced material: blood T cells: a sorted CD56 or NKG2C T cell subset, CD4+ or CD8+ T cells, or bulk PBMC T cells (not recorded which). The receptors here all came from a man aged 18-75 years in good health.

This chain uses TRBV7-9 with TRBJ1-5. The CDR3 extends over 12 amino acids. CDR1 and CDR2 (germline): SEHNR, FQNEAQ (reference sequence). CDR3 sequence reads: CASSFGGGFMHF.

The chain combines TRBV7-9 with TRBJ2-3; the TCRdb call, TRBD1, lacks DNA for checking. Germline V gene sequence: CDR1 SEHNR, CDR2 FQNEAQ (reference sequence). There are 16 residues in the CDR3. The CDR3 spells CASSLGPRGRTDTQYF.

The chain employs TRBV5-6 and TRBJ1-5. Per germline, CDR1 SGHDT and CDR2 YYEEEE. The CDR3 runs to 15 residues. The CDR3 loop is CASSSHTEYNQPQHF.

This sequence joins TRBV9 and TRBJ2-2; lacking DNA, the TRBD1 call made by TCRdb goes unchecked. There are 14 residues in the CDR3. Germline V gene data show CDR1 as SGDLS and CDR2 as YYNGEE. This chain's CDR3 is CASSPRDSTGELFF.

The gene calls are TRBV2 and TRBJ1-4; no DNA is available, so the TRBD1 call from TCRdb remains unchecked. The CDR3 is 15 amino acids. Germline CDR1 is SNHLY and CDR2 is FYNNEI. The CDR3 spells CASSEGSLSGEKLFF.

The gene calls are TRBV12-3 or TRBV12-4 and TRBJ1-4; TCRdb reports TRBD1, a call that lacks DNA to check it against. The CDR3 contains 14 residues. CDR3 region: CASSPSPQGEKLFF.

The genes are TRBV2 and TRBJ2-3; the TCRdb D gene call, TRBD1, has no DNA to confirm it. CDR1 is SNHLY, CDR2 FYNNEI, per germline. The CDR3 has 17 residues. The CDR3 reads CASRAPNGGPSTDTQYF.

This chain's CDR3 is CASSHGLAGTYNEQFF. The chain is built from TRBV5-8 and TRBJ2-1; the D call of TRBD2 rests on TCRdb alone, since no DNA is present to check it. Per germline, CDR1 SGHTS and CDR2 YDEGEE. The CDR3 runs to 16 residues.

The chain carries TRBV15 and TRBJ1-5; with no DNA, the TCRdb D assignment of TRBD1 cannot be verified. Germline assignment: CDR1 LNHNV and CDR2 YYDKDF (reference sequence). The CDR3 is 18 residues long. CDR3 sequence reads: CATSDSGTASYSNQPQHF.